This T cell receptor beta chain comes out of a study of shared T cell receptors in the human thymus (dated by TCRdb to the early 2020s). As for the study more broadly: The study examined how self-reactive, shared T-cell receptor alpha chains are generated in the human thymus.

This clone showed up just once. No cognate antigen has been identified for it. No qualities accompany the bases; no much larger clone lies one base away. The library came from the immunoSEQ multiplex PCR assay. TCRdb carries this immuneACCESS record with in-frame sequences only. Its versions omit some clonotypes, under half of them owing to an unresolved V gene in the studies checked, with the rest unexplained. The sample table records some 760,000 clones; approximately 85% of these occur just once. The ten largest clones represent roughly 0.01% of the sample. The cysteine opens and the phenylalanine closes a CDR3 of 17 amino acids. Of the read, only the CDR3 DNA is kept; its 51 bases are in frame from base 1. The V end loses 7 bases and the J end loses 0 bases, and a stretch of 19 bases separates them. As encoded in the germline V gene, CDR1 is SNHLY while CDR2 is FYNNEI. These sequences were also reported in another study, on human thymus T cells. As described in the second report: Donors were immunologically healthy infants undergoing open corrective cardiac surgery for congenital heart defects in Finland. The thymus tissue came from surgical resects taken out during corrective cardiac surgery. V and J gene segment usage appeared biased in both thymic and peripheral blood repertoires. The related research reported highly overlapping thymic TCR repertoires among unrelated individuals. The study described the TCR alpha and beta repertoires in under 10 infant thymus samples and a few matching peripheral blood samples. The infant donors were roughly 7 to 244 days old, and the cohort included over five males and two females. Thymocytes were released mechanically from tissue and stored at -70 °C as pellets of about 10-34 million cells. Genomic DNA was extracted from frozen cell pellets with a QIAsymphony instrument. Using the immunoSEQ multiplex PCR assay, the TCRB and TCRAD loci were amplified from a standardized quantity of quality-controlled genomic DNA. The amplicons spanned the V(D)J region and were long enough to cover the CDR3 and allow V and J genes to be identified. The amplicons were sequenced on an Illumina platform via the commercial immunoSEQ service. Corrections for primer bias and sequencing errors followed previously described methods, while TCRAD and TCRB definitions were based on the IMGT database. Analysis of the repertoires was done with immunoSEQ Analyzer 3.0 and VDJTools and included basic statistics, V/J segment usage, diversity estimates, rarefaction and pairwise overlap. Diversity was estimated with Chao1, ChaoE, Efron-Thisted, Shannon and inverse Simpson indices, and also on datasets down-sampled to the smallest sample. Repertoire overlap used strict matching of CDR3 nucleotide sequence, V gene and J gene, with Jaccard-based multidimensional scaling clustering. On average, around 780,000 unique TCRB clonotypes were obtained from thymus samples, compared with roughly 89,000 from blood samples.

The sequenced sample was thymocytes. This receptor was obtained from a girl in the first two years of life with a congenital heart defect. Donor details come from another sample of the same person, matched by shared clones. The receptor chain draws on TRBV2 and TRBJ2-1; TRBD2 is a weak D gene call, 6 bases matching. In nucleotides, the sequence is TGTGCCAGCACTCAAACTAGCTCCCTAAGCTCCTACAATGAGCAGTTCTTC. It is translated as CASTQTSSLSSYNEQFF.